The clone carrying this T cell receptor beta chain was observed at least ten times. Its antigen remains unknown. TCRdb ran MiXCR on the 5' RACE reads and lists one entry per CDR3 protein. This table has hundreds of thousands of distinct CDR3 sequences, about a quarter appearing once. Germline V gives CDR1 SGHRS, CDR2 YFSETQ. The V gene end was trimmed by 3 bases and the J gene end by 5 bases; junction bases not matched to a gene: 4. The CDR3 consists of 13 residues. The data originate from a study of CD8 T cells in ankylosing spondylitis. Study observations and caveats: Disease-associated clones were CD8+ and fairly uncommon in peripheral blood. Ankylosing spondylitis blood seemed to carry a telltale TCR beta motif made of under ten highly homologous variants.

This clonotype originated in a male donor with ankylosing spondylitis or in good health (not recorded which). This rearrangement joins TRBV5-1 to TRBJ2-7, with 8 bases aligning to TRBD2. Material for sequencing was blood, either unsorted or a sorted T cell fraction (not recorded which). The CDR3 DNA reads TGCGCCAGCAGCTCCGGGACTAGGAACGAGCAGTACTTC. Encoded protein: CASSSGTRNEQYF. Filled out from reference TRBV5-1 and TRBJ2-7, the complete variable domain reads KAGVTQTPRYLIKTRGQQVTLSCSPISGHRSVSWYQQTPGQGLQFLFEYFSETQRNKGNFPGRFSGRQFSNSRSEMNVSTLELGDSALYLCASSSGTRNEQYFGPGTRLTVT.